A single sample gave rise to the 15 T cell receptor beta chains below, sequenced in a study of PD-L1 blockade in urothelial cancer. TCRdb's copy holds only in-frame clones and misses some; the assay was immunoSEQ multiplex PCR. The repertoire holds more than 70,000 clones, with 85% to 90% as singletons. The input for sequencing was PBMCs, taken around atezolizumab (anti-PD-L1) treatment. These receptors all stem from a man in his 60s with urothelial cancer.

V usage is TRBV19 and J usage is TRBJ2-1; 8 bases align to TRBD2. This CDR3 contains 17 residues. The J segment lost 0 bases and the V segment lost 3 bases, leaving 7 bases of the junction unmatched. Germline CDR1 and CDR2: LNHDA and SQIVND (reference sequence). As DNA, the CDR3 is TGTGCCAGTAGTATGCGGCGGGGGGCAAGCTCCTACAATGAGCAGTTCTTC. Protein sequence: CASSMRRGASSYNEQFF.

This clone has more than one count but fewer than ten. The chain links TRBV7-2 to TRBJ1-2; TRBD1 matches at 7 bases. Germline V gene lookup returns CDR1 SGHTA and CDR2 FQGNSA. The V gene end was trimmed by 1 base and the J gene end by 7 bases; junction bases not matched to a gene: 6. There are 14 residues in the CDR3. CDR3 amino acids: CASSLVGPGGGYTF. DNA for the CDR3: TGTGCCAGCAGCTTAGTGGGTCCAGGGGGTGGCTACACCTTC.

The chain is built from TRBV7-9 and TRBJ1-1, with D perhaps TRBD1 (6 bases). The CDR3 is 13 amino acids. The ends were cut back, 5 bases at V and 2 bases at J, with 9 bases in the middle. Germline values: CDR1 SEHNR, CDR2 FQNEAQ (reference sequence). CDR3 loop: CASSRQENTEAFF. CDR3 nucleotides: TGTGCCAGCAGCAGACAGGAAAACACTGAAGCTTTCTTT.

The chain links TRBV5-4 to TRBJ2-5, with 9 bases aligning to TRBD2. Trimming cost V 2 bases and J 0 bases; bases outside gene matches: 8. The CDR3 runs to 17 residues. Germline CDR1 and CDR2: SGHNT and YYREEE (reference sequence). Here the CDR3 DNA reads TGTGCCAGCAGCTTTCGATATCTAGCGGGGTACCAAGAGACCCAGTACTTC. Protein product: CASSFRYLAGYQETQYF.

The rearrangement uses TRBV7-2 and TRBJ2-2; TRBD2 aligns across 11 bases. CDR1 and CDR2 (germline): SGHTA, FQGNSA. The length of the CDR3 is 16 residues. V trimming: 3 bases; J trimming: 6 bases; junction bases outside the gene matches: 6. CDR3 in amino acids: CASSFNSGRAPGELFF. CDR3 in DNA: TGTGCCAGCAGCTTCAATAGCGGGAGGGCCCCCGGGGAGCTGTTTTTT.

V is TRBV7-6 and J is TRBJ1-3; D is ambiguous. The CDR3 totals 14 residues. The V end was cut by 1 base, the J end by 2 bases, with 6 bases between. Germline CDR1 is SGHVS and CDR2 is FNYEAQ. The CDR3 region has the DNA TGTGCCAGCAGCTTAGGGCCGACTGGAAACACCATATATTTT. Its protein product is CASSLGPTGNTIYF.

This clone was recorded once. V gene TRBV5-4 combines with J gene TRBJ2-2; 7 bases are shared with TRBD1. This CDR3 has 15 amino acids. CDR1 is SGHNT, CDR2 YYREEE, per germline (reference sequence). V trimming: 2 bases; J trimming: 1 base; junction bases outside the gene matches: 2. The CDR3 nucleotides read TGTGCCAGCAGCTTTTGGACAGGGAACACCGGGGAGCTGTTTTTT. Translation: CASSFWTGNTGELFF.

The chain couples TRBV28 to TRBJ2-2; D gene uncertain. CDR1 is MDHEN and CDR2 is SYDVKM in the germline V gene. CDR3 size: 14 residues. The ends were cut back, 6 bases at V and 1 base at J, with 9 bases in the middle. CDR3 residues: CASRTPWNTGELFF. As DNA, the CDR3 is TGTGCCAGCAGGACTCCGTGGAACACCGGGGAGCTGTTTTTT. Complete variable domain (other parts from reference TRBV28 and TRBJ2-2): DVKVTQSSRYLVKRTGEKVFLECVQDMDHENMFWYRQDPGLGLRLIYFSYDVKMKEKGDIPEGYSVSREKKERFSLILESASTNQTSMYLCASRTPWNTGELFFGEGSRLTVL.

The rearrangement links TRBV19 to TRBJ2-4, with a weak D call TRBD1 (6 bases). V was pared by 9 bases and J by 4 bases, with 19 bases between. Germline loops: CDR1 LNHDA, CDR2 SQIVND (reference sequence). The CDR3 contains 15 residues. The CDR3 DNA reads as TGTGCCAGCGACGTGGGGGTGAGGGGGAAAAACATTCAGTACTTC. Translation gives CASDVGVRGKNIQYF. Together with reference TRBV19 and TRBJ2-4, the CDR3 gives the full variable domain: DGGITQSPKYLFRKEGQNVTLSCEQNLNHDAMYWYRQDPGQGLRLIYYSQIVNDFQKGDIAEGYSVSREKKESFPLTVTSAQKNPTAFYLCASDVGVRGKNIQYFGAGTRLSVL.

This clone appeared a single time. V gene TRBV7-2 combines with J gene TRBJ2-1, with D possibly matching TRBD2 (6 bases). The CDR3 totals 13 residues. Between the trimmed V and J ends, which lost 4 bases and 6 bases, there was a span of 10 bases. Germline assignment: CDR1 SGHTA and CDR2 FQGNSA. CDR3 loop: CASSYFGGNEQFF. For the CDR3, the DNA is TGTGCCAGCAGCTACTTCGGGGGCAATGAGCAGTTCTTC.

The chain joins TRBV5-1 to TRBJ1-1; TRBD1 matches 7 bases. The length of the CDR3 is 13 residues. Germline trimming cut 5 bases from V and 1 base from J; bases unmatched to any gene: 2. The germline gives CDR1 SGHRS, CDR2 YFSETQ. The CDR3 reads CASREGANTEAFF. Here the CDR3 DNA reads TGCGCCAGCAGAGAGGGGGCGAACACTGAAGCTTTCTTT. The full variable domain, rest sourced from reference TRBV5-1 and TRBJ1-1, is KAGVTQTPRYLIKTRGQQVTLSCSPISGHRSVSWYQQTPGQGLQFLFEYFSETQRNKGNFPGRFSGRQFSNSRSEMNVSTLELGDSALYLCASREGANTEAFFGQGTRLTVV.

The rearrangement uses TRBV7-9 and TRBJ2-7; 7 nucleotides match TRBD1. This CDR3 is 13 amino acids long. From germline, CDR1 is SEHNR and CDR2 FQNEAQ (reference sequence). With 4 bases clipped from V and 2 bases from J, the junction kept 2 bases outside the gene matches. DNA for the CDR3: TGTGCCAGCAGCTGGGACAGCCCCTACGAGCAGTACTTC. Encoded protein: CASSWDSPYEQYF. The full variable domain, completed using reference TRBV7-9 and TRBJ2-7, is DTGVSQNPRHKITKRGQNVTFRCDPISEHNRLYWYRQTLGQGPEFLTYFQNEAQLEKSRLLSDRFSAERPKGSFSTLEIQRTEQGDSAMYLCASSWDSPYEQYFGPGTRLTVT.

V and J are TRBV6-5 and TRBJ2-1; TRBD2 agrees at 7 bases. There are 13 residues in the CDR3. Germline V lookup: CDR1 MNHEY, CDR2 SVGAGI. The junction had 7 bases not matched to a gene; V was cut back by 5 bases and J by 9 bases. The CDR3 nucleotides are TGTGCCAGCAGTCCCGGGGGGTCCATTGAGCAGTTCTTC. Amino acids: CASSPGGSIEQFF.

The chain joins TRBV7-6 to TRBJ2-2; the match to TRBD2 covers 9 bases. The germline gives CDR1 SGHVS, CDR2 FNYEAQ. This CDR3 contains 16 residues. V shed 1 base, J shed 6 bases, and the junction held 6 bases outside the gene matches. CDR3 protein: CASSLGSGRLAGELFF. The DNA for the CDR3 is TGTGCCAGCAGCTTAGGGAGCGGGAGGCTGGCCGGGGAGCTGTTTTTT.

The V call is TRBV10-1, the J call TRBJ2-1; 13 bases agree with TRBD2. J was trimmed by 3 bases and V by 5 bases; bases with no gene match: 4. Germline assignment: CDR1 WNHNN and CDR2 SYGVQD (reference sequence). The CDR3 loop spans 16 amino acids. The CDR3 protein is CASSRLAGGGYNEQFF. The CDR3 coding sequence is TGCGCCAGCAGTAGACTAGCGGGGGGAGGCTACAATGAGCAGTTCTTC.